This T cell receptor (beta chain) was found in a study of cytomegalovirus exposure and HLA in healthy donors. Study-level information: Unique TCRs from HLA-typed donors, 70 million to 85 million of them, were held in an early data release. Regarding the study as a whole: Later analysis identified several of the most significant clusters that appeared linked to common viral pathogens.

This CDR3 contains 12 residues. Trimming stripped 7 bases from V and 7 bases from J, with 13 bases between. CDR1 MDHEN and CDR2 SYDVKM come from the germline V gene. A multiplex PCR was run with 60 Vbeta primers and 13 Jbeta primers. Some clones are missing from TCRdb's copy, which holds only in-frame ones; the method was immunoSEQ multiplex PCR. This table has some 250,000 clones, around 81% appearing once. Points on this clone: The antigen remains unidentified.

Sequenced sample: PBMCs. The TCR comes from a woman aged 60-75 years in good health and CMV-seropositive. The J gene is TRBJ1-1, the V gene TRBV28, with a weak D call TRBD1 (6 bases). As DNA, the CDR3 is TGTGCCAGCACCAACAGGGTCCTTGAAGCTTTCTTT. This codes for CASTNRVLEAFF.